One TCR beta chain is described in this entry. This clonotype was picked up many times. The antigen it recognizes is unknown. Per-nucleotide qualities are absent, and no much larger clonotype sits a single base away. The sample originates from a study of T cell repertoires in cytomegalovirus infection (dated by TCRdb to about 2019). As for the study more broadly: Peptide stimulations targeted recently identified HLA-C-restricted CMV epitopes, whose presentation resists viral immunomodulation, together with well-studied HLA-B-restricted epitopes. The HLA type of each donor mattered for the analysis, because public TCR beta signatures pointed to carriage of CMV infection along with the matching HLA type.

The sequencer listed for this sample is Illumina HiSeq 1500. TCRdb handled the public reads itself, with Q25 trimming in fastp and clone calling in MiXCR, and kept productive beta chains. Rows with one shared CDR3 protein collapse into an entry with the most common genes and DNA. The sample table contains approximately 910,000 distinct CDR3 sequences; only one count was recorded for around a third of them. Over 12% of the sample is held by the ten biggest clonotypes. Overall results and qualifications from the work: The ex vivo response was dominated by HLA-C-restricted CMV-specific TCR beta clonotypes, and the single most frequent clonotype in two of eight donors was supplied by these HLA-C-restricted clonotypes. Cumulative frequency of public TCR beta family members discriminated carriers of CMV infection plus the relevant HLA type in this cohort and an independent approximately 350-donor cohort.

V and J are trimmed by 5 bases and 4 bases, and the gene matches miss 8 bases of the junction. Looking up the germline V gene yields CDR1 SGHTA and CDR2 FQGNSA. The CDR3 holds 15 amino acids from the cysteine to the phenylalanine. The retained sequence is limited to the CDR3, 45 bases, with the frame set at the first base. This sample's treatment or condition label indicates: in vitro stimulation with specific CMV peptide epitopes to enrich CMV-specific T cells. The source material was cultured CD8+ T cells from PBMCs, sampled from culture after CMV antigen stimulation. The V and J segments used are TRBV7-2 and TRBJ1-1, and TRBD1 aligns with 9 junction nucleotides. This clonotype originated in a human donor in good health (CMV status not recorded). Some clones in this sample may be carry-over from other donors' samples. CDR3 loop: CASSLGQGLVTEAFF. The nucleotide sequence is given as TGTGCCAGCAGCCTCGGACAGGGGTTGGTCACTGAAGCTTTCTTT.